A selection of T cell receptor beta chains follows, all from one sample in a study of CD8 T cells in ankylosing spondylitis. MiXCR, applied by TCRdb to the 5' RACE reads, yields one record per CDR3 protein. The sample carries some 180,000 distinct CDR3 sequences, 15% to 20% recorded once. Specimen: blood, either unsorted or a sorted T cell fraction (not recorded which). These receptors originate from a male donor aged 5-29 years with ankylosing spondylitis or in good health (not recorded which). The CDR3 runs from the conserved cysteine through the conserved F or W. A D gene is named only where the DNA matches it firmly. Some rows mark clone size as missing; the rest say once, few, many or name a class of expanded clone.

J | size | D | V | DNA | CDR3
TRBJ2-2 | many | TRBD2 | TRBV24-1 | TGTGCCAGCGCGGGAGGCGCGAACACCGGGGAGCTGTTTTTT | CASAGGANTGELFF
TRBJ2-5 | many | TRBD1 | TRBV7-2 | TGTGCCAGCAGCAGGACAGGGGGCATCCCGGTGGAGACCCAGTACTTC | CASSRTGGIPVETQYF
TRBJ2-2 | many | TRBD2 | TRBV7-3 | TGTGCCAGCAGCTTAACCTTTCGCGGGACTAGGAACACCGGGGAGCTGTTTTTT | CASSLTFRGTRNTGELFF
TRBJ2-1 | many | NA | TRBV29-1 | TGCAGCGTTGCCGGTTTCTCCTACAATGAGCAGTTCTTC | CSVAGFSYNEQFF
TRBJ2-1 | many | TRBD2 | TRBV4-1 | TGCGCCAGCAGCCCGACTCCGGGACTAGCGGGACGGAGCTCCTACAATGAGCAGTTCTTC | CASSPTPGLAGRSSYNEQFF
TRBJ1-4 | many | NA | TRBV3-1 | TGTGCCAGCAGCCAAGAATTGAAGAAACTGTTTTTT | CASSQELKKLFF
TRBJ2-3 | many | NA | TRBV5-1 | TGCGCCAGCAGCTCAACCGGGACTTCCAGAAGCACAGATACGCAGTATTTT | CASSSTGTSRSTDTQYF
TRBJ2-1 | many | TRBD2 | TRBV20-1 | TGCAGTGCTAGAGATCGGGCGGGGGCCTACAATGAGCAGTTCTTC | CSARDRAGAYNEQFF
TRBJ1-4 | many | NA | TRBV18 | TGTGCCAGCTCACCACAAACCCTCACGGCAGGCGGGGAAAAACTGTTTTTT | CASSPQTLTAGGEKLFF
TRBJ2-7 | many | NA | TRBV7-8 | TGTGCCAGCAGCTCTCATGTCCCCAATAGCGGAGCCCCCTACGAGCAGTACTTC | CASSSHVPNSGAPYEQYF
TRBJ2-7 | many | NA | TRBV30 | TGTGCCTGGACTAGCGCAACCTACGAGCAGTACTTC | CAWTSATYEQYF
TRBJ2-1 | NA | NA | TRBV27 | TGTGCCAGCAGTACAACTAGCTACAATGAGCAGTTCTTC | CASSTTSYNEQFF
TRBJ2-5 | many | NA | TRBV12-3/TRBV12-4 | TGTGCCAGCGCACAGAAGGCAGGGGTCCCAGAGACCCAGTACTTC | CASAQKAGVPETQYF
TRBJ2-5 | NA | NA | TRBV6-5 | TGTGCCAGCAGTTACACCTGGGACCTTCATGAGACCCAGTACTTC | CASSYTWDLHETQYF
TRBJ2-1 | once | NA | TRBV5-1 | TGCGCCAGCATCTCTAAGCTGCATGAGCAGTTCTTC | CASISKLHEQFF
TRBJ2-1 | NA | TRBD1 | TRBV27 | TGTGCCAGCGGACAGGACCTTGAGCAGTTCTTC | CASGQDLEQFF
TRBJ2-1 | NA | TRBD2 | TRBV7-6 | TGTGCCAGCAGCCTACTTAGCGGGGAGCAGTTCTTC | CASSLLSGEQFF
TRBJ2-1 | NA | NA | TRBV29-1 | TGCAGCGTTGAACAGGGTAGAGGTGGTGAGCAGTTCTTC | CSVEQGRGGEQFF
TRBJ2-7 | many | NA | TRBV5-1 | TGCGCCAGCAGCTTGGGCCCGGGGTGGTTCGAGCAGTACTTC | CASSLGPGWFEQYF
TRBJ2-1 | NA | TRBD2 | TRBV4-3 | TGCGCCAGCAGCCAAGGGACTAGCGGGAGATTTTCCGAGCAGTTCTTC | CASSQGTSGRFSEQFF
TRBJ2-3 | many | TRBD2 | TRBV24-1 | TGTGCCACCAGTGACACCGGGACTAGGGAAGCAGATACGCAGTATTTT | CATSDTGTREADTQYF
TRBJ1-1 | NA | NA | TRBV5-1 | TGCGCCAGCAGCTTGGTTAGGGGCGCCGAAGCTTTCTTT | CASSLVRGAEAFF
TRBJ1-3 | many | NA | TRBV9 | TGTGCCAGCAGCGCACAGGGCTCTGGAAACACCATATATTTT | CASSAQGSGNTIYF
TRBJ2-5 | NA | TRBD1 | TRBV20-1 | TGCAGTGCTAGACGAGACAGGGTCCAAGAGACCCAGTACTTC | CSARRDRVQETQYF
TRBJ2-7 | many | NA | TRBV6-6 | TGTGCCAGCAGTTACTCTAGCCCCTACGAGCAGTACTTC | CASSYSSPYEQYF
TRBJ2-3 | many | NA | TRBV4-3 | TGCGCCAGCAGCCAAACATTCCAGAAGATTAATTGGGATACGCAGTATTTT | CASSQTFQKINWDTQYF
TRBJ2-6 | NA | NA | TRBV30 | TGTGCCTGGACCCCTTCAGGCCGAATAAGCTCTGGGGCCAACGTCCTGACTTTC | CAWTPSGRISSGANVLTF
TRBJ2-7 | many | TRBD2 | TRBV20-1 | TGCAGTGCTGTCCTAGCGGGAGGGCCGTACGAGCAGTACTTC | CSAVLAGGPYEQYF
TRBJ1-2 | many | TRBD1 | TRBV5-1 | TGCGCCAGCAGTCCCGGGACAGGGTCTGGCTACACCTTC | CASSPGTGSGYTF
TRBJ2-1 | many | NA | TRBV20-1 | TGCAGTGCTAGAGGGGGTCATGGAGGGACACGGGGCCCCTACAATGAGCAGTTCTTC | CSARGGHGGTRGPYNEQFF
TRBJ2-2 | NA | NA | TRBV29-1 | TGCAGCGTCGAGTGGAGTCTTCAGAACACCGGGGAGCTGTTTTTT | CSVEWSLQNTGELFF
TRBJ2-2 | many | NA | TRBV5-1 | TGCGCCAGCACTGGGCAGGGGCCGAACACCGGGGAGCTGTTTTTT | CASTGQGPNTGELFF
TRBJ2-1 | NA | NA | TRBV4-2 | TGTGCCAGCAGCCAAGATGCCTCGGCGTCCTACAATGAGCAGTTCTTC | CASSQDASASYNEQFF
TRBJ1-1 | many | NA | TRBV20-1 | TGCAGTGCTCGCAAAGCAATACAGGGGAACACTGAAGCTTTCTTT | CSARKAIQGNTEAFF
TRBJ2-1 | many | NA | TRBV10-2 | TGCGCCAGCAGTGAGTCGGGCGGTAGCTCCTACAATGAGCAGTTCTTC | CASSESGGSSYNEQFF
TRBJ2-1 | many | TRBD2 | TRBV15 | TGTGCCACCAGCAGAGGACTAGCGAGTTACAATGAGCAGTTCTTC | CATSRGLASYNEQFF
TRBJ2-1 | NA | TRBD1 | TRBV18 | TGTGCCAGCTCACGTAACGAGGGACAGCTACTCTACAATGAGCAGTTCTTC | CASSRNEGQLLYNEQFF
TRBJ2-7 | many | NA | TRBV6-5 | TGTGCCAGCTCGTCAAATTCCTACGAGCAGTACTTC | CASSSNSYEQYF
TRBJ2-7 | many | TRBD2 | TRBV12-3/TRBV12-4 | TGTGCCAGCAGTTTAAGGCGGGAGGGCTACGAGCAGTACTTC | CASSLRREGYEQYF
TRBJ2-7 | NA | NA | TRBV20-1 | TGCAGTGCCTCTCGTGGGCTCATATCCTACGAGCAGTACTTC | CSASRGLISYEQYF
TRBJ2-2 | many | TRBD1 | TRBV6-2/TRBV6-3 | TGTGCCAGCAGCCTGGGACAGGGCTACGGGGAGCTGTTTTTT | CASSLGQGYGELFF
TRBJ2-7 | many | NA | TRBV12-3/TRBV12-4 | TGTGCCAGCAGTTTAGACCAGGTCGCTCGATACGAGCAGTACTTC | CASSLDQVARYEQYF
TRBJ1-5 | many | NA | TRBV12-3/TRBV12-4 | TGTGCCAGCAGTTTTGACAGGACTAATCAGCCCCAGCATTTT | CASSFDRTNQPQHF
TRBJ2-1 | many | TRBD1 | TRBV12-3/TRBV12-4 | TGTGCCAGCAGCCCACAGGGGCCCTACAATGAGCAGTTCTTC | CASSPQGPYNEQFF
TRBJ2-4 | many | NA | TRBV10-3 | TGTGCCATCAGTGAGTCAGGGAGTACCGAAAACATTCAGTACTTC | CAISESGSTENIQYF
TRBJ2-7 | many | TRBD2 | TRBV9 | TGTGCCAGCAGCCACGGGGCGGGAGGGCCAGTCTACGAGCAGTACTTC | CASSHGAGGPVYEQYF
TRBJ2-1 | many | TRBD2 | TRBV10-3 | TGTGCCATCAGCCGCGGGAGCTCCTACAATGAGCAGTTCTTC | CAISRGSSYNEQFF
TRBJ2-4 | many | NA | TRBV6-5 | TGTGCCAGCAGGGGACGACAGCGTTCGGACATTCAGTACTTC | CASRGRQRSDIQYF